Listed here are 26 T cell receptor beta chains from one sample, sequenced in a study of cytomegalovirus exposure and HLA in healthy donors. Primers: 60 Vbeta forward and 13 Jbeta reverse. This table comes from immunoSEQ multiplex PCR, and its TCRdb copy is limited to in-frame clones, with some not included. The specimen's table records roughly 78,000 clones. The sequenced sample consisted of PBMCs. These TCRs come from a man aged 35-49 years in good health and CMV-seronegative.

The chain employs TRBV4-3 and TRBJ2-1; 7 bases match TRBD1. Germline trimming cut 1 base from V and 2 bases from J; bases unmatched to any gene: 2. The CDR3 sequence is 15 residues long. Germline CDR1 LGHNA, CDR2 YSLEER. CDR3 sequence reads: CASSQGQGPYNEQFF. The CDR3 bases are TGCGCCAGCAGCCAAGGACAGGGTCCCTACAATGAGCAGTTCTTC.

This chain joins TRBV4-3 and TRBJ2-7; D unclear. The germline V and J ends were trimmed by 0 bases and 1 base, with 16 bases remaining between them. This CDR3 is 17 amino acids long. Germline CDR1 LGHNA, CDR2 YSLEER. The CDR3 DNA reads as TGCGCCAGCAGCCAAGAATGGGTCGCGGCAGATTCCTACGAGCAGTACTTC. Translated: CASSQEWVAADSYEQYF.

The V and J genes are TRBV6-5 and TRBJ1-2; D might be TRBD1 (6 bases). This CDR3 comprises 12 residues. Germline V lookup: CDR1 MNHEY, CDR2 SVGAGI. The germline V and J ends were trimmed by 5 bases and 8 bases, with 12 bases remaining between them. DNA of the CDR3: TGTGCCAGCAGTCAACAGGGTCGGGGCTACACCTTC. Its translation: CASSQQGRGYTF.

J is TRBJ1-1 and V is TRBV19, with 8 bases lining up with TRBD1. The trim removed 9 bases at V and 1 base at J, leaving 10 bases unmatched. Germline CDR1 is LNHDA and CDR2 is SQIVND (reference sequence). The length of the CDR3 is 15 residues. Here the CDR3 reads CASRITQGANTEAFF. CDR3 DNA: TGTGCCAGCAGAATTACTCAGGGGGCGAACACTGAAGCTTTCTTT.

About this clone: One end of the junction is discordant with germline, which a read error may explain. The chain has TRBV4-3 and TRBJ1-5; no reliable D call. The germline V gene has CDR1 LGHNA and CDR2 YSLEER. The length of the CDR3 is 15 residues. The chain's CDR3 is CASSQDLVSSQPQHF. The CDR3 DNA is TGCGCCAGCAGCCAAGACCTTGTTAGCAGTCAGCCCCAGCATTTT.

This sequence joins TRBV28 and TRBJ2-7; 9 nucleotides agree with TRBD2. Germline trimming cut 10 bases from V and 1 base from J; bases unmatched to any gene: 8. Germline CDR1 and CDR2: MDHEN and SYDVKM. The CDR3 spans 14 residues. CDR3 region: CAINLSGGSYEQYF. CDR3 bases: TGTGCCATCAACCTTAGCGGGGGTTCCTACGAGCAGTACTTC.

The rearrangement links TRBV27 to TRBJ1-1, with TRBD1 matching over 8 bases. With V trimmed by 8 bases and J by 2 bases, 7 bases remained unmatched. Germline values: CDR1 MNHEY, CDR2 SMNVEV (reference sequence). The CDR3 is 14 amino acids. For the CDR3, the DNA is TGTGCCAGCGGCTCGACAGGGGCCAACACTGAAGCTTTCTTT. Protein: CASGSTGANTEAFF.

This rearrangement joins TRBV28 to TRBJ2-7; no clear D gene. The ends were cut back, 6 bases at V and 3 bases at J, with 3 bases in the middle. Germline V gene data show CDR1 as MDHEN and CDR2 as SYDVKM. The CDR3 runs to 10 residues. The CDR3 DNA is TGTGCCAGCAGCATCTACGAGCAGTACTTC. This gives the protein CASSIYEQYF.

V gene TRBV15 combines with J gene TRBJ2-3; D gene uncertain. This CDR3 has 13 amino acids. Deletions cut 9 bases from V and 0 bases from J, with 10 bases between. Germline lookup yields CDR1 LNHNV and CDR2 YYDKDF (reference sequence). CDR3 in amino acids: CATLGKSTDTQYF. The CDR3 nucleotides are TGTGCCACTCTGGGCAAGAGCACAGATACGCAGTATTTT. Full variable domain (outside the CDR3, taken from reference TRBV15 and TRBJ2-3): DAMVIQNPRYQVTQFGKPVTLSCSQTLNHNVMYWYQQKSSQAPKLLFHYYDKDFNNEADTPDNFQSRRPNTSFCFLDIRSPGLGDTAMYLCATLGKSTDTQYFGPGTRLTVL.

This chain connects TRBV5-1 to TRBJ1-1; TRBD1 matches at 11 bases. CDR1 is SGHRS and CDR2 is YFSETQ in the germline V gene. V lost 1 base to trimming and J lost 4 bases; unmatched junction nucleotides: 3. CDR3 length equals 15 residues. CDR3 loop: CASSLMGQGGTEAFF. For the CDR3, the DNA is TGCGCCAGCAGCTTGATGGGACAGGGGGGCACTGAAGCTTTCTTT.

The chain carries TRBV19 and TRBJ2-1, with TRBD2 identical over 9 bases. The V and J ends lost 4 bases and 8 bases, in that order; junction bases with no gene match: 12. Germline V gene sequence: CDR1 LNHDA, CDR2 SQIVND (reference sequence). This CDR3 has 16 residues. This chain's CDR3 is CASSTSGSGSLDEQFF. The CDR3 DNA is TGTGCCAGTAGTACGTCGGGTAGCGGGAGTTTGGATGAGCAGTTCTTC.

CDR3 loop: CASSRAGVYYGYTF. In DNA form, the CDR3 reads TGTGCCAGCAGCCGAGCGGGGGTGTACTATGGCTACACCTTC. The chain recombines TRBV7-2 with TRBJ1-2; perhaps TRBD1 as D (5 bases). This CDR3 has 14 residues. Germline V gives CDR1 SGHTA, CDR2 FQGNSA. V lost 5 bases to trimming and J lost 3 bases, with 13 bases between them.

J is TRBJ2-3 and V is TRBV4-3; 10 bases are shared with TRBD2. Trimming removed 1 base from V and 2 bases from J; junction bases left unmatched: 3. The CDR3 extends over 16 amino acids. Looked up from germline, CDR1 is LGHNA and CDR2 is YSLEER. As DNA, the CDR3 is TGCGCCAGCAGCCAAGGACTAGCGGGTATCACAGATACGCAGTATTTT. This sequence encodes CASSQGLAGITDTQYF.

This chain connects TRBV5-4 to TRBJ2-1; TRBD2 matches at 7 bases. The CDR3 has 15 amino acids. With 0 bases clipped from V and 8 bases from J, the junction kept 8 bases outside the gene matches. CDR1 and CDR2 (germline): SGHNT, YYREEE (reference sequence). The CDR3 nucleotides are TGTGCCAGCAGCTTGGCAGGGCGGGAGATGTATGAGCAGTTCTTC. Its protein is CASSLAGREMYEQFF.

The CDR3 DNA is TGTGCCAGCTCGCCGCGCCTAGCGGGGGGTACAGATACGCAGTATTTT. Protein sequence: CASSPRLAGGTDTQYF. V usage is TRBV27 and J usage is TRBJ2-3, with TRBD2 identical over 11 bases. Germline V gives CDR1 MNHEY, CDR2 SMNVEV (reference sequence). V lost 8 bases, J lost 3 bases, and 10 bases stayed unmatched. The CDR3 sequence is 16 residues long.

The rearrangement uses TRBV6-5 and TRBJ2-3, with TRBD1 matching 8 bases. The V gene end was trimmed by 10 bases and the J gene end by 3 bases; junction bases not matched to a gene: 6. The CDR3 loop spans 13 amino acids. Germline CDR1 is MNHEY and CDR2 is SVGAGI. CDR3 bases: TGTGCCACCGGACAGGGCCTGACAGATACGCAGTATTTT. Protein: CATGQGLTDTQYF.

This rearrangement joins TRBV7-8 to TRBJ2-7; D perhaps matches TRBD2 (6 bases). V was pared by 3 bases and J by 7 bases, with 10 bases between. The CDR3 spans 12 residues. The germline gives CDR1 SGHVS, CDR2 FQNEAQ. The CDR3 loop is CASSFREMEQYF. The CDR3 nucleotides read TGTGCCAGCAGCTTTCGGGAGATGGAGCAGTACTTC.

This chain links TRBV7-6 with TRBJ1-1; D call uncertain. The CDR3 is 15 amino acids. The germline V gene encodes CDR1 SGHVS and CDR2 FNYEAQ. V lost 5 bases to trimming and J lost 0 bases, with 13 bases between them. The CDR3 sequence is CASSATPGVNTEAFF. The CDR3 DNA reads TGTGCCAGCAGCGCTACTCCCGGGGTGAACACTGAAGCTTTCTTT. The whole variable domain, filled in from reference TRBV7-6 and TRBJ1-1, reads GAGVSQSPRYKVTKRGQDVALRCDPISGHVSLYWYRQALGQGPEFLTYFNYEAQQDKSGLPNDRFSAERPEGSISTLTIQRTEQRDSAMYRCASSATPGVNTEAFFGQGTRLTVV.

To note about this clone: At one end the junction does not follow the germline gene, possibly because of a read error. This chain links TRBV27 with TRBJ2-7; no firm D call. From germline, CDR1 is MNHEY and CDR2 SMNVEV (reference sequence). This CDR3 contains 15 residues. CDR3 residues: CSSSLYRQASYEQYF. CDR3 nucleotides: TGTTCCAGCAGTCTATACAGACAAGCTTCCTACGAGCAGTACTTC.

Worth noting for this clone: The same CDR3 can be traced to other DNA sequences in this sample. This rearrangement joins TRBV20-1 to TRBJ2-5; D gene ambiguous. CDR1 is DFQATT, CDR2 SNEGSKA, per germline (reference sequence). The CDR3 sequence is 11 residues long. Trimming stripped 2 bases from V and 5 bases from J, with 6 bases between. The CDR3: CSARPLETQYF. DNA for the CDR3: TGCAGTGCTAGACCGTTGGAGACCCAGTACTTC.

The chain recombines TRBV11-1 with TRBJ2-5; 13 bases map to TRBD2. V shed 2 bases and J 4 bases; nucleotides not matched to a gene: 4. CDR3 length: 16 amino acids. Germline V lookup: CDR1 SGHAT, CDR2 FQDESV (reference sequence). The CDR3 sequence: CASSLQGTSGAETQYF. CDR3 bases: TGTGCCAGCAGCTTACAGGGGACTAGCGGGGCAGAGACCCAGTACTTC. Full variable domain (outside the CDR3, taken from reference TRBV11-1 and TRBJ2-5): EAEVAQSPRYKITEKSQAVAFWCDPISGHATLYWYRQILGQGPELLVQFQDESVVDDSQLPKDRFSAERLKGVDSTLKIQPAELGDSAMYLCASSLQGTSGAETQYFGPGTRLLVL.

V usage is TRBV6-1 and J usage is TRBJ1-2; possible D gene TRBD1, 5 bases. There are 15 residues in the CDR3. Germline V gives CDR1 MNHNS, CDR2 SASEGT. Between the trimmed V and J ends, which lost 3 bases and 5 bases, there was a span of 16 bases. In DNA form, the CDR3 reads TGTGCCAGCAGTGAGATAGGGACTCGTCGGTATGGCTACACCTTC. Protein sequence: CASSEIGTRRYGYTF.

The chain employs TRBV5-4 and TRBJ2-2; the D is unclear. Trimming pared 0 bases from V and 7 bases from J, leaving 10 bases between. This CDR3 comprises 14 residues. The germline V gene encodes CDR1 SGHNT and CDR2 YYREEE (reference sequence). The CDR3 region has the DNA TGTGCCAGCAGCTTGGTCAGCCCAGGCGGGGAGCTGTTTTTT. Protein product: CASSLVSPGGELFF.

The V call is TRBV30, the J call TRBJ1-5, with a possible D match to TRBD1 (6 bases). V gave up 0 bases and J gave up 5 bases, with 8 bases separating them. This CDR3 is built from 13 residues. The germline gives CDR1 GTSNPN, CDR2 SVGIG (reference sequence). Here the CDR3 DNA reads TGTGCCTGGAGTGTGGGGGCGGATCAGCCCCAGCATTTT. This sequence encodes CAWSVGADQPQHF.

The J gene is TRBJ2-7, the V gene TRBV27, with 10 bases identical to TRBD2. CDR1 is MNHEY and CDR2 is SMNVEV in the germline V gene (reference sequence). CDR3 length: 14 amino acids. Losses at the gene ends were 7 bases for V and 7 bases for J; bases not matched to a gene: 10. CDR3 protein: CASNPSGSFGEQYF. The CDR3 DNA reads TGTGCCAGCAACCCTAGCGGGAGCTTTGGGGAGCAGTACTTC.

This chain links TRBV20-1 with TRBJ2-1; D call uncertain. Per germline, CDR1 DFQATT and CDR2 SNEGSKA (reference sequence). The V end was cut by 4 bases, the J end by 3 bases, with 4 bases between. The length of the CDR3 is 11 residues. CDR3 amino acids: CSANSYNEQFF. Here the CDR3 DNA reads TGCAGTGCTAATAGCTACAATGAGCAGTTCTTC.